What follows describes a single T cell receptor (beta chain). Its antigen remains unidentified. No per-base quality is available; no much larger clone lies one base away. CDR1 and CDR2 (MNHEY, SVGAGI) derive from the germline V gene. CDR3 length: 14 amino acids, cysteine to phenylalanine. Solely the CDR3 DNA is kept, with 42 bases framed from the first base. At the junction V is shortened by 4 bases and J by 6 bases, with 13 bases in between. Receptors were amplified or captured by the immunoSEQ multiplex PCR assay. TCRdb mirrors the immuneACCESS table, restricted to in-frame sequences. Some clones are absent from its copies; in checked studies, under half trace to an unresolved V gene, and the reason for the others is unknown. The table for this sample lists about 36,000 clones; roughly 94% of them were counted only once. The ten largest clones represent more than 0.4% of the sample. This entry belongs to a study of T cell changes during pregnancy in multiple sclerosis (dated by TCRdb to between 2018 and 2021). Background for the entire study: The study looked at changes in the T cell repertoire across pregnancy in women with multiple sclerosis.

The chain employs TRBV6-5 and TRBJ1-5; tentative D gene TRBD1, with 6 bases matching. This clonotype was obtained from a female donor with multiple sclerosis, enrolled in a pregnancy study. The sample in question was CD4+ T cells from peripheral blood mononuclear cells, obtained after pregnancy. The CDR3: CASSSTGSIQPQHF. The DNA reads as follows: TGTGCCAGCAGTTCCACAGGGTCGATTCAGCCCCAGCATTTT.